Below are 7 T cell receptor beta chains sequenced from a single sample in a study of spatial heterogeneity in lung cancer. Study results and caveats: Mutation tallies in tumors tracked expanded intratumoral alpha and beta TCR counts.

The time point was: sample taken at primary tumor resection. No cognate antigen is known for these TCRs. One entry per CDR3 protein results from TCRdb running MiXCR on the 5' RACE reads. The table lists some 4,200 distinct CDR3 sequences, 35% to 45% of them singletons. The sample consisted of lung tumor tissue, taken at surgery. The source of these receptors is a male donor with early-stage non-small cell lung cancer.

This clonotype is medium-sized (0.01 to 0.1%) by share. This chain uses TRBV29-1 with TRBJ1-2; perhaps TRBD1 as D (6 bases). The CDR3 spans 12 residues. The V and J ends lost 4 bases and 4 bases respectively, with 10 bases between them. Germline assignment: CDR1 SQVTM and CDR2 ANQGSEA. The CDR3 protein is CSVAAGVYGYTF. Written as DNA, the CDR3 is TGCAGCGTTGCGGCAGGGGTCTATGGCTACACCTTC.

This clonotype occurred a few times. The chain carries TRBV6-2 or TRBV6-3 and TRBJ2-3; TRBD1 might be the D (6 bases). The CDR3 has 14 amino acids. Germline lookup yields CDR1 MNHEY and CDR2 SVGEGT. The V and J ends lost 6 bases and 3 bases respectively, with 13 bases between them. CDR3 coding DNA: TGTGCCAGCAGACAGGGTTTCGTGACAGATACGCAGTATTTT. Residues: CASRQGFVTDTQYF.

This clonotype ranks as large. The chain joins TRBV12-3 or TRBV12-4 to TRBJ2-1; D remains ambiguous. This CDR3 region has 16 residues. Trimming cost V 5 bases and J 4 bases, with 18 bases left between them. The CDR3 loop is CASSPGPFTRYNEQFF. DNA of the CDR3: TGTGCCAGCAGTCCCGGGCCATTTACGCGATACAATGAGCAGTTCTTC.

The chain is built from TRBV27 and TRBJ2-1; D unresolved. This CDR3 spans 13 amino acids. V dropped 0 bases and J dropped 4 bases, with 4 bases sitting between them. The germline V gene encodes CDR1 MNHEY and CDR2 SMNVEV (reference sequence). The CDR3 bases are TGTGCCAGCAGTTTATCGGAATACAATGAGCAGTTCTTC. Translated, it gives CASSLSEYNEQFF.

The table lists this clonotype with many counts. V gene TRBV6-5 combines with J gene TRBJ2-7; D is undetermined. The CDR3 totals 16 residues. V lost 1 base to trimming and J lost 2 bases, with 15 bases between them. Looked up from germline, CDR1 is MNHEY and CDR2 is SVGAGI. The CDR3, as DNA: TGTGCCAGCAGTTACTTACCAAGTGGAGCGACCTACGAGCAGTACTTC. Encoded protein: CASSYLPSGATYEQYF.

V usage is TRBV5-4 and J usage is TRBJ2-2; D not resolved. Deletions cut 1 base from V and 4 bases from J, with 5 bases between. Germline V gives CDR1 SGHNT, CDR2 YYREEE (reference sequence). The CDR3 extends over 13 amino acids. The CDR3 region is CASSLFLTGELFF. DNA of the CDR3: TGTGCCAGCAGCTTGTTTCTCACCGGGGAGCTGTTTTTT.

This clonotype was seen at least ten times. The chain combines TRBV6-1 with TRBJ1-5; possible D gene TRBD1, 6 bases. The CDR3 has 16 residues. Trimming shortened V by 3 bases and J by 7 bases, and 19 bases separated the two germline ends. Germline values: CDR1 MNHNS, CDR2 SASEGT. CDR3 amino acids: CASSEVGGGLGQPQHF. The CDR3 nucleotides are TGTGCCAGCAGTGAGGTAGGGGGGGGTCTTGGGCAGCCCCAGCATTTT.